This T cell receptor (beta chain) was documented in a study of Ad26.COV2.S vaccination and SARS-CoV-2 variants. Study at large: The trial was COV1001 and the donor's arm was Ad26.COV2.S.

The assay was immunoSEQ multiplex PCR, and TCRdb's table has in-frame clones only and misses some. The sample lists a few hundred thousand clones; around 89% were seen once. Treatment here: roughly 18 received Ad26.COV2.S at low or high dose, single or two shots; 5 received placebo; per-sample allocation not given. The investigators took samples on day 63 after the first vaccine or placebo injection. The sample came from a Boston adult aged 18-55 years. V lost 1 base, J lost 4 bases, and 10 bases lay in between. The CDR3 sequence is 14 residues long. Per germline, CDR1 MNHNS and CDR2 SASEGT. Study outcomes and limitations: Responses of spike-specific T cells (both CD8+ and CD4+) reportedly showed substantial breadth after vaccination.

For this clone: Its antigen remains unidentified.

The receptor was derived from a person aged 18-60 years who received the Ad26.COV2.S COVID-19 vaccine or a placebo. The rearrangement links TRBV6-1 to TRBJ1-1; D possibly corresponds to TRBD1 (5 bases). This sample comprised peripheral blood, obtained in a trial of Ad26.COV2.S vaccine versus placebo. The CDR3 loop reads CASSEVGGGTEAFF. The DNA of the CDR3 is TGTGCCAGCAGTGAAGTCGGTGGGGGCACTGAAGCTTTCTTT.